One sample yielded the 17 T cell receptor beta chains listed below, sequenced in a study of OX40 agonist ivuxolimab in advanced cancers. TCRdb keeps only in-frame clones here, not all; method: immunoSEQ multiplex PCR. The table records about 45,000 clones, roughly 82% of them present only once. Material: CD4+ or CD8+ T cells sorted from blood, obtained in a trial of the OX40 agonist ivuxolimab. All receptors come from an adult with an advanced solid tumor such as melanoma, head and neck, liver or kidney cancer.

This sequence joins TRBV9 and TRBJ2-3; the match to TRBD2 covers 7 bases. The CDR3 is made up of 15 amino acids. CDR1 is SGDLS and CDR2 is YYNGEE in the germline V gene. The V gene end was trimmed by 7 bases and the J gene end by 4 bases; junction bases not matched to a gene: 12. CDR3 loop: CASSIGGGLPDTQYF. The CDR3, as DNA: TGTGCCAGCTCGATTGGGGGAGGGCTTCCAGATACGCAGTATTTT.

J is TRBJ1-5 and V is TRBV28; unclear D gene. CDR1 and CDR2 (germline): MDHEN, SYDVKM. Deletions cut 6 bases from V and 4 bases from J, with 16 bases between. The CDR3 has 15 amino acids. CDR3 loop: CASSSPWAENQPQHF. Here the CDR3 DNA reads TGTGCCAGCAGCTCCCCATGGGCGGAGAATCAGCCCCAGCATTTT. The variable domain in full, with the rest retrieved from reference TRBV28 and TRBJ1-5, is DVKVTQSSRYLVKRTGEKVFLECVQDMDHENMFWYRQDPGLGLRLIYFSYDVKMKEKGDIPEGYSVSREKKERFSLILESASTNQTSMYLCASSSPWAENQPQHFGDGTRLSIL.

CDR3 region: CASSLAYGYEQYF. The CDR3 DNA is TGCGCCAGCAGCTTGGCCTATGGTTACGAGCAGTACTTC. V usage is TRBV5-1 and J usage is TRBJ2-7; D is undetermined. The CDR3 contains 13 residues. Germline CDR1 reads SGHRS; CDR2 reads YFSETQ. With 0 bases removed from V and 4 bases from J, the gap between germline ends came to 8 bases.

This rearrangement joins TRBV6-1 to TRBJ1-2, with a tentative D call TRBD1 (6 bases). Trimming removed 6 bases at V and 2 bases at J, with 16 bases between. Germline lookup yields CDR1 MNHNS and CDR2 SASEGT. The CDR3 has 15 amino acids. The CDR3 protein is CASRMGTGPNYGYTF. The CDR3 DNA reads TGTGCCAGCAGGATGGGAACAGGGCCGAACTATGGCTACACCTTC.

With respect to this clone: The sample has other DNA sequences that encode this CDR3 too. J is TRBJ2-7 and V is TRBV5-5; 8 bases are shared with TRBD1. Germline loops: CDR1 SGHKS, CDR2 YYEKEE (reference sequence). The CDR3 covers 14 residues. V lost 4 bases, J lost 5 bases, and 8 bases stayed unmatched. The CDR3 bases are TGTGCCAGCAGCCGTTTTACGACAGGGGACGAGCAGTACTTC. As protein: CASSRFTTGDEQYF. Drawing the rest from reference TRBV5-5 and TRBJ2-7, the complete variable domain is DAGVTQSPTHLIKTRGQQVTLRCSPISGHKSVSWYQQVLGQGPQFIFQYYEKEERGRGNFPDRFSARQFPNYSSELNVNALLLGDSALYLCASSRFTTGDEQYFGPGTRLTVT.

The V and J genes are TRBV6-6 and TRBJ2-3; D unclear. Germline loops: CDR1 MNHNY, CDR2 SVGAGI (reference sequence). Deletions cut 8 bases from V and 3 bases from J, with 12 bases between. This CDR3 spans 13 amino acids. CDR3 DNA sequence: TGTGCCAGCTCAACCGGGCGGACAGATACGCAGTATTTT. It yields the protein CASSTGRTDTQYF.

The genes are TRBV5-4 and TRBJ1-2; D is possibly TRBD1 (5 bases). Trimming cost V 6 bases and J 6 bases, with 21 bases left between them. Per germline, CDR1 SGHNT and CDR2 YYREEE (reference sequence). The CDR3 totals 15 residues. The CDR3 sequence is CASTNWNEKGNGYTF. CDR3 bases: TGTGCCAGCACCAATTGGAATGAGAAGGGGAATGGCTACACCTTC.

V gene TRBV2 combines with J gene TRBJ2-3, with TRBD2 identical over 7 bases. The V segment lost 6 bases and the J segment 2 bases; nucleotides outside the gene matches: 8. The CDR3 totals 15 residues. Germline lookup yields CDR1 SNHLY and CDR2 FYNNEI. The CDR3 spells CASRGAGMFTDTQYF. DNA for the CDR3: TGTGCCAGCAGGGGAGCGGGAATGTTCACAGATACGCAGTATTTT.

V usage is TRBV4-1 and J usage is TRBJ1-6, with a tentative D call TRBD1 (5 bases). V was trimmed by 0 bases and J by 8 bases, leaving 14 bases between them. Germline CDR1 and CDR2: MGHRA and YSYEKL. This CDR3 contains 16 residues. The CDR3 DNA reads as TGCGCCAGCAGCCAAGAATTCCCCAGGGTTGATTCACCCCTCCACTTT. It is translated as CASSQEFPRVDSPLHF.

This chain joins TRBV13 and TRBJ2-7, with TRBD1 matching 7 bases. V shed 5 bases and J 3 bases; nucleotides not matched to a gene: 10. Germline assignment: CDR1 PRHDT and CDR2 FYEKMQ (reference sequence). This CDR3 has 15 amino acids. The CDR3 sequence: CASSTNQGEVYEQYF. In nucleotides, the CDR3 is TGTGCCAGCAGCACAAACCAGGGGGAAGTCTACGAGCAGTACTTC.

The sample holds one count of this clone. The DNA for the CDR3 is TGCGCCAGCAGCATATACTCCGGAGACGAGCAGTACTTC. Translating gives CASSIYSGDEQYF. V is TRBV5-1 and J is TRBJ2-7; D is uncertain. Germline V CDR1 and CDR2: SGHRS, YFSETQ. The CDR3 extends over 13 amino acids. Deletions cut 4 bases from V and 5 bases from J, with 13 bases between.

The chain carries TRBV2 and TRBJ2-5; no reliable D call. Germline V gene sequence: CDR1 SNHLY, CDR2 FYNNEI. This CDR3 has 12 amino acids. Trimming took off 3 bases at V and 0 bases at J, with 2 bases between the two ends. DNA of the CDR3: TGTGCCAGCAGTGAGTACCAAGAGACCCAGTACTTC. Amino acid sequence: CASSEYQETQYF.

CDR3 sequence reads: CASSQTSGNSYEQYF. DNA for the CDR3: TGTGCCAGCTCTCAGACTAGCGGGAATTCCTACGAGCAGTACTTC. V usage is TRBV5-4 and J usage is TRBJ2-7, with TRBD2 identical over 11 bases. CDR1 is SGHNT, CDR2 YYREEE, per germline (reference sequence). V gave up 7 bases and J gave up 1 base; unmatched junction bases: 7. The CDR3 runs to 15 residues. Looking up the rest from reference TRBV5-4 and TRBJ2-7 gives the full variable domain: ETGVTQSPTHLIKTRGQQVTLRCSSQSGHNTVSWYQQALGQGPQFIFQYYREEENGRGNFPPRFSGLQFPNYSSELNVNALELDDSALYLCASSQTSGNSYEQYFGPGTRLTVT.

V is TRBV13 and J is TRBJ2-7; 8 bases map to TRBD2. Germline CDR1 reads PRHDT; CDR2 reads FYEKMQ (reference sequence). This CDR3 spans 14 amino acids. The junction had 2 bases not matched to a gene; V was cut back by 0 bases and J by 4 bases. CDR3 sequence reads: CASSLGLAGYEQYF. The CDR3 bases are TGTGCCAGCAGCTTAGGGCTAGCGGGTTACGAGCAGTACTTC.

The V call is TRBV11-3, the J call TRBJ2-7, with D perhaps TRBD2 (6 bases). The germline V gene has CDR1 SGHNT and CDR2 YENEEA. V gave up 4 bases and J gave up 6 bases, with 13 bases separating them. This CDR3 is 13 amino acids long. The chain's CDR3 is CASSSPSEREQYF. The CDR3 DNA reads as TGTGCCAGCAGCTCTCCTAGCGAGCGCGAGCAGTACTTC.

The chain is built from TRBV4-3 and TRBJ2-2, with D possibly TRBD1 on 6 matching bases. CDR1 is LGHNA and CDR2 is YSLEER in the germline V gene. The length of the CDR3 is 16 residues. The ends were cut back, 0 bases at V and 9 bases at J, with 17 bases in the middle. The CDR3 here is CASSQDNGRGSRELFF. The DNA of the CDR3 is TGCGCCAGCAGCCAAGATAACGGCAGGGGTTCCAGGGAGCTGTTTTTT.

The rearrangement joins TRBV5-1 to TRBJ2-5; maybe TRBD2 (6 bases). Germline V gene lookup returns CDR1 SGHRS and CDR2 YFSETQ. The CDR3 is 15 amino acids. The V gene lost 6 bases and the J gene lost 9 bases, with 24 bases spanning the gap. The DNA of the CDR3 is TGCGCCAGCACCGGAGGGGACGTTGGTTTTATGTCCCAGTACTTC. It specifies CASTGGDVGFMSQYF.